This entry features one T cell receptor (beta chain) sequence. Its antigen is not identified. The isolated RNA, all of it, was reverse transcribed, so expressed TCRB transcripts were what got sequenced. Some clones are missing from TCRdb's copy, which holds only in-frame ones; the method was immunoSEQ multiplex PCR. There are about 360,000 clones in the sample; around 12% occur only once, and approximately 0.015% lies in the top ten. These data originate in a study of beta chain features in type 1 diabetes. Per the germline V gene, CDR1 is KGHSH and CDR2 is LQKENI. CDR3 size: 14 residues. Trimming cost V 3 bases and J 7 bases; bases outside gene matches: 0. Study findings and constraints: Junctions at VDJ sites from type 1 diabetes patients had fewer insertions and more deletions.

This clonotype originated in a man aged 18 to 30 in good health. The chain combines TRBV18 with TRBJ1-6, with 10 bases lining up with TRBD1. Sequences were obtained from naive CD4+ T cells from blood. CDR3 nucleotide sequence: TGTGCCAGCTCACCGGGACAGGGGAATTCACCCCTCCACTTT. Its protein is CASSPGQGNSPLHF.